The source of this TCR beta chain is a study of post-analysis software for immune sequencing data. Study conclusions and caveats: Roughly 5 TRBV segments, including TRBV5-6, TRBV5-1 and TRBV20-1, were more frequent in patients than controls.

Libraries were made from TCR beta cDNA, and they carried unique molecular identifiers. TCRdb reprocessed the PCR reads via MiXCR and lists one record per CDR3 protein. The sample shows about 810,000 distinct CDR3 sequences, approximately 50% of them seen only once. A remark on this clonotype: Its target is unknown.

The CDR3 length is 15 residues. CDR1 and CDR2 from the germline V gene are SGDLS and YYNGEE. With 6 bases removed from V and 3 bases from J, the gap between germline ends came to 17 bases. Sequencing was carried out using blood. The chain employs TRBV9 and TRBJ2-3, with D perhaps given as TRBD1 or TRBD2 (6 bases each). The origin of this receptor is a girl aged 10-17 years with multiple sclerosis. DNA of the CDR3: TGTGCCAGCACGCGCCGAGGGGGGCGGACAGATACGCAGTATTTT. Amino acids: CASTRRGGRTDTQYF.